One sample yielded the 32 T cell receptor beta chains listed below, sequenced in a study of blood T cell repertoires in COVID-19. The method was immunoSEQ multiplex PCR; TCRdb's version includes in-frame clones alone and lacks a portion of them. The sample contains 55,000 to 85,000 clones, 80% to 90% of which appear only once. Sequences were obtained from peripheral blood. Receptors originate from a human donor in a cohort sampled during active COVID-19.

In nucleotides, the CDR3 is TGTGCCAGTAGACCGGGAAATTCACCCCTCCACTTT. Its translation: CASRPGNSPLHF. V gene TRBV19 combines with J gene TRBJ1-6; the D is unclear. Trimming shortened V by 6 bases and J by 7 bases, and 7 bases separated the two germline ends. The CDR3 has 12 residues. Germline loops: CDR1 LNHDA, CDR2 SQIVND (reference sequence).

The J gene is TRBJ1-1, the V gene TRBV10-3; 7 bases line up with TRBD1. With 6 bases clipped from V and 2 bases from J, the junction kept 3 bases outside the gene matches. This CDR3 has 13 residues. From germline, CDR1 is ENHRY and CDR2 SYGVKD. CDR3 DNA sequence: TGTGCCATCAGCGACAGGGCTAACACTGAAGCTTTCTTT. It yields the protein CAISDRANTEAFF.

The J gene is TRBJ1-4, the V gene TRBV5-1, with 9 bases that match TRBD1. This CDR3 comprises 16 residues. V was clipped by 4 bases and J by 9 bases; unmatched bases: 13. Looked up from germline, CDR1 is SGHRS and CDR2 is YFSETQ. The DNA of the CDR3 is TGCGCCAGCAGCGTGGACAGGGGTGAGGGTGGGAAAAAACTGTTTTTT. This sequence encodes CASSVDRGEGGKKLFF.

This rearrangement joins TRBV3-1 (or the pseudogene TRBV3-2) to TRBJ2-5; D ambiguous. V lost 0 bases to trimming and J lost 3 bases, with 8 bases between them. Germline values: CDR1 LGHDT, CDR2 YNNKEL (reference sequence). The CDR3 has 14 residues. CDR3 sequence reads: CASSQEAEKETQYF. The CDR3 DNA sequence: TGTGCCAGCAGCCAAGAGGCTGAAAAAGAGACCCAGTACTTC.

In regard to this clone: An end of the junction differs from the germline gene, which may be a read error. The chain recombines TRBV6-5 with TRBJ1-2, with D tentatively TRBD1 (6 bases). The germline gives CDR1 MNHEY, CDR2 SVGAGI. The CDR3 has 13 amino acids. Here the CDR3 DNA reads TGTGCCACCAGTCGGGGGGCTGGCTATGGCTACACCTTC. Encoded protein: CATSRGAGYGYTF.

V is TRBV5-4 and J is TRBJ2-1; D is unresolved. CDR1 is SGHNT, CDR2 YYREEE, per germline (reference sequence). This CDR3 region has 17 residues. V gave up 2 bases and J gave up 0 bases, with 15 bases separating them. This CDR3 is CASSLSAAASSYNEQFF. CDR3 bases: TGTGCCAGCAGCTTATCGGCGGCAGCGAGCTCCTACAATGAGCAGTTCTTC.

V is TRBV27 and J is TRBJ2-5, with 10 nucleotides matching TRBD1. The V segment lost 5 bases and the J segment 4 bases; nucleotides outside the gene matches: 4. Germline V gene sequence: CDR1 MNHEY, CDR2 SMNVEV (reference sequence). The CDR3 contains 14 residues. The CDR3 is CASSRTGGTETQYF. CDR3 nucleotides: TGTGCCAGCAGTCGGACAGGGGGAACAGAGACCCAGTACTTC.

The rearrangement links TRBV10-2 to TRBJ2-4; 11 bases are a match to TRBD2. The CDR3 covers 17 residues. Germline V lookup: CDR1 WSHSY, CDR2 SAAADI. Unmatched junction bases numbered 10, after V lost 6 bases and J lost 3 bases. The CDR3 bases are TGCGCCAGCAGGGGACTAGCGGTTGGGTGGGGCAAAAACATTCAGTACTTC. Translated: CASRGLAVGWGKNIQYF.

The genes are TRBV24-1 and TRBJ1-5, with D unresolved. This CDR3 contains 14 residues. Germline V gene data show CDR1 as KGHDR and CDR2 as SFDVKD. V shed 5 bases and J shed 0 bases, with 7 bases lying between them. The chain's CDR3 is CATSGSDSNQPQHF. CDR3 sequence (DNA): TGTGCCACCAGTGGCAGCGATAGCAATCAGCCCCAGCATTTT.

The chain has TRBV4-3 and TRBJ2-2; TRBD2 matches 12 bases. This CDR3 comprises 17 residues. Germline CDR1 LGHNA, CDR2 YSLEER. After removal of 4 bases from V and 7 bases from J, the junction contained 10 bases not matched to a gene. The CDR3 coding sequence is TGCGCCAGCAGCCGCAGTCTAGCGGGGGGGCCGATCGGGGAGCTGTTTTTT. Amino acid sequence: CASSRSLAGGPIGELFF.

As concerns this clone: The junction differs from germline at one of its ends, possibly a read error. This chain joins TRBV29-1 and TRBJ2-7; 9 positions match TRBD1. The CDR3 contains 14 residues. CDR1 SQVTM and CDR2 ANQGSEA come from the germline V gene. The CDR3 DNA sequence: TGCAGCGTTACCCGGACAGGGGACTCCGACGAGCAGTACTTC. It yields the protein CSVTRTGDSDEQYF.

This chain uses TRBV30 with TRBJ2-3, with 10 bases fitting TRBD2. V was clipped by 0 bases and J by 4 bases; unmatched bases: 4. The CDR3 length is 15 residues. Germline V gene sequence: CDR1 GTSNPN, CDR2 SVGIG (reference sequence). The chain's CDR3 is CAWSVRSGGADTQYF. Here the CDR3 DNA reads TGTGCCTGGAGTGTACGGAGCGGGGGGGCAGATACGCAGTATTTT.

This chain connects TRBV5-1 to TRBJ1-4; D perhaps matches TRBD1 (5 bases). V was cut by 4 bases and J by 6 bases, with 16 bases left in between. The CDR3 is 15 residues long. CDR1 and CDR2 from the germline V gene are SGHRS and YFSETQ. This CDR3 is CASSGGTGRDEKLFF. As DNA, the CDR3 is TGCGCCAGCAGCGGAGGGACGGGAAGGGATGAAAAACTGTTTTTT.

This chain joins TRBV3-1 (or the pseudogene TRBV3-2) and TRBJ1-2, with unresolved D. The CDR3 runs to 14 residues. Per the germline V gene, CDR1 is LGHDT and CDR2 is YNNKEL (reference sequence). V dropped 4 bases and J dropped 4 bases, with 13 bases sitting between them. This CDR3 reads CASSPALGGYGYTF. The CDR3 coding sequence is TGTGCCAGCAGCCCCGCCCTAGGAGGCTATGGCTACACCTTC.

On this clone itself: At one end the junction does not follow the germline gene, possibly because of a read error. V usage is TRBV12-3 or TRBV12-4 and J usage is TRBJ2-7; 7 bases align to TRBD2. The CDR3 spans 11 residues. The CDR3 loop is CASSSGLGRAF. The CDR3 DNA follows: TGTGCCAGCAGTTCTGGACTAGGGCGGGCCTTC.

The genes are TRBV3-1 (or the pseudogene TRBV3-2) and TRBJ2-7; the D is unclear. The V gene's germline CDR1 is LGHDT and CDR2 YNNKEL (reference sequence). This CDR3 region has 14 residues. Between the trimmed V and J ends, which lost 4 bases and 5 bases, there was a span of 15 bases. The CDR3 spells CASSLLSVLDEQYF. Written as DNA, the CDR3 is TGTGCCAGCAGCCTTTTGTCTGTCCTCGACGAGCAGTACTTC.

This rearrangement joins TRBV5-6 to TRBJ2-7, with a tentative D call TRBD1 (5 bases). The CDR3 is made up of 13 amino acids. Germline CDR1 is SGHDT and CDR2 is YYEEEE. Between the trimmed V and J ends, which lost 0 bases and 2 bases, there was a span of 6 bases. This CDR3 is CASSLVGPYEQYF. CDR3 coding DNA: TGTGCCAGCAGCTTGGTGGGGCCCTACGAGCAGTACTTC.

This chain connects TRBV7-2 to TRBJ2-3, with TRBD2 matching 8 bases. V trimming: 0 bases; J trimming: 6 bases; junction bases outside the gene matches: 5. The germline gives CDR1 SGHTA, CDR2 FQGNSA. This CDR3 is 15 amino acids long. The chain's CDR3 is CASSLAGTRADTQYF. The CDR3 bases are TGTGCCAGCAGCTTAGCGGGGACTAGGGCGGATACGCAGTATTTT.

The genes are TRBV4-3 and TRBJ1-1; a weak D match, TRBD1 (5 bases). This CDR3 is 15 amino acids long. Per germline, CDR1 LGHNA and CDR2 YSLEER. V gave up 5 bases and J gave up 0 bases, with 13 bases separating them. The DNA of the CDR3 is TGCGCCAGCAGCACCCAAGACAGCTTGAACACTGAAGCTTTCTTT. Translating it yields CASSTQDSLNTEAFF.

This chain uses TRBV30 with TRBJ1-6; D not certain. The CDR3 has 15 residues. Germline CDR1 reads GTSNPN; CDR2 reads SVGIG (reference sequence). Trimming removed 2 bases at V and 5 bases at J, with 13 bases between. CDR3 protein: CAWSFAGRNNSPLHF. DNA for the CDR3: TGTGCCTGGAGTTTTGCGGGCCGGAATAATTCACCCCTCCACTTT.

This clone came up once. The chain employs TRBV5-1 and TRBJ2-2, with TRBD2 matching 12 bases. Looked up from germline, CDR1 is SGHRS and CDR2 is YFSETQ. The CDR3 spans 18 residues. Trimming took 4 bases from V and 4 from J; bases not matched to a gene: 11. CDR3 sequence (DNA): TGCGCCAGCAGCCCCTCTAGCGGGGGGGCGCGGGGCACCGGGGAGCTGTTTTTT. This encodes CASSPSSGGARGTGELFF.

The gene calls are TRBV19 and TRBJ2-6; 7 bases agree with TRBD2. CDR1 is LNHDA, CDR2 SQIVND, per germline (reference sequence). With 7 bases clipped from V and 0 bases from J, the junction kept 6 bases outside the gene matches. The CDR3 is 16 residues long. CDR3: CASIAGRTSGANVLTF. For the CDR3, the DNA is TGTGCCAGTATAGCGGGTCGTACCTCTGGGGCCAACGTCCTGACTTTC.

This clone was counted a single time. The chain combines TRBV7-9 with TRBJ2-7; no definite D call. CDR1 SEHNR and CDR2 FQNEAQ come from the germline V gene (reference sequence). Trimming took off 1 base at V and 0 bases at J, with 7 bases between the two ends. The CDR3 is 14 amino acids. CDR3 region: CASSLGHTSYEQYF. The CDR3 DNA reads TGTGCCAGCAGCTTAGGGCACACCTCCTACGAGCAGTACTTC.

The chain recombines TRBV5-6 with TRBJ2-7; D gene ambiguous. Per germline, CDR1 SGHDT and CDR2 YYEEEE. V was pared by 2 bases and J by 6 bases, with 6 bases between. The CDR3 sequence is 11 residues long. For the CDR3, the DNA is TGTGCCAGCAGCTTAGCGCGCGAGCAGTACTTC. It codes for CASSLAREQYF.

This clone appeared once. This chain connects TRBV20-1 to TRBJ1-5; D unresolved. V lost 5 bases, J lost 3 bases, and 5 bases lay in between. Germline-derived CDR1 and CDR2 are DFQATT and SNEGSKA (reference sequence). The length of the CDR3 is 11 residues. DNA for the CDR3: TGCAGTGCTGGCTTCAATCAGCCCCAGCATTTT. Translating it yields CSAGFNQPQHF.

J is TRBJ2-7 and V is TRBV6-5; tentative D call: TRBD2 (6 bases). This CDR3 contains 12 residues. V dropped 10 bases and J dropped 5 bases, with 15 bases sitting between them. CDR1 and CDR2 (germline): MNHEY, SVGAGI. The CDR3 nucleotides read TGTGCCACCAACGACCGGGGGAACGAGCAGTACTTC. As protein: CATNDRGNEQYF.

The chain employs TRBV7-2 and TRBJ2-5, with TRBD2 matching 8 bases. This CDR3 region has 14 residues. Germline V gene sequence: CDR1 SGHTA, CDR2 FQGNSA. The J segment lost 5 bases and the V segment lost 5 bases, leaving 7 bases of the junction unmatched. CDR3 nucleotides: TGTGCCAGCAGCCCCCCATTAGCGGGGGAGACCCAGTACTTC. It is translated as CASSPPLAGETQYF.

J is TRBJ2-1 and V is TRBV15; 14 positions agree with TRBD2. Per the germline V gene, CDR1 is LNHNV and CDR2 is YYDKDF (reference sequence). V lost 4 bases, J lost 8 bases, and 4 bases stayed unmatched. The CDR3 sequence is 15 residues long. CDR3 DNA sequence: TGTGCCACCAGCATCGGGACTAGCGGGAGCGATGAGCAGTTCTTC. Its protein is CATSIGTSGSDEQFF. The full variable domain, with the rest looked up from reference TRBV15 and TRBJ2-1, is DAMVIQNPRYQVTQFGKPVTLSCSQTLNHNVMYWYQQKSSQAPKLLFHYYDKDFNNEADTPDNFQSRRPNTSFCFLDIRSPGLGDTAMYLCATSIGTSGSDEQFFGPGTRLTVL.

The table lists this clone with a count of one. J is TRBJ2-3 and V is TRBV12-3 or TRBV12-4; D may be TRBD2 (6 bases). CDR3 length: 13 residues. Trimming removed 0 bases at V and 5 bases at J, with 6 bases between. The CDR3 reads CASSLAGGDTQYF. The CDR3 DNA is TGTGCCAGCAGTTTAGCCGGGGGAGATACGCAGTATTTT.

The chain couples TRBV4-3 to TRBJ2-5, with D possibly matching TRBD1 (5 bases). Germline CDR1 LGHNA, CDR2 YSLEER. V gave up 2 bases and J gave up 10 bases, with 20 bases separating them. This CDR3 is built from 15 residues. The CDR3 spells CASSQSLETNRGQYF. CDR3 in DNA: TGCGCCAGCAGCCAATCTCTTGAAACGAATAGGGGCCAGTACTTC.

V gene TRBV5-1 combines with J gene TRBJ2-7; TRBD1 matches at 7 bases. The J segment lost 4 bases and the V segment lost 1 base, leaving 5 bases of the junction unmatched. The CDR3 has 14 residues. Germline V gene sequence: CDR1 SGHRS, CDR2 YFSETQ. CDR3 sequence reads: CASSLRQGRYEQYF. As DNA, the CDR3 is TGCGCCAGCAGCTTGAGACAGGGACGATACGAGCAGTACTTC.

The chain uses TRBV19 and TRBJ1-1; TRBD1 matches at 10 bases. Per the germline V gene, CDR1 is LNHDA and CDR2 is SQIVND (reference sequence). The CDR3 consists of 15 residues. With V trimmed by 7 bases and J by 5 bases, 10 bases remained unmatched. The CDR3 reads CASTDMGTGVTEAFF. DNA of the CDR3: TGTGCCAGTACCGATATGGGGACAGGGGTTACTGAAGCTTTCTTT.